This T cell receptor (beta chain) stems from a study of graft-versus-host responses after intestinal transplantation. The overall study: The transplants performed in recipients were multivisceral, liver-intestinal, or isolated intestinal. Each recipient received anti-thymocyte globulin induction, then tacrolimus and steroids for about 3 years.

Whole-study findings and limits: Allografts carried high graft-versus-host to host-versus-graft clonal ratios in patients having graft-donor T cell macrochimerism. The marrow of recipients harbored GvH clones, and ileum or blood showed some of them first.

A note on this clone: Its antigen is still unknown.

The assay was immunoSEQ multiplex PCR, and TCRdb's table has in-frame clones only and misses some. Here the sample spans around 77,000 clones, approximately 94% being singletons. V was trimmed by 5 bases and J by 3 bases, leaving 7 bases between them. Germline CDR1 SGHVS, CDR2 FQNEAQ. The CDR3 covers 13 residues. V gene TRBV7-8 combines with J gene TRBJ2-2; unclear D gene. The sequenced sample was unstimulated CD8+ T cells sorted from spleen or lymph node cells, obtained before intestinal transplant. The sequence derives from a human donor who received an intestinal transplant. CDR3 DNA sequence: TGTGCCAGCAGCGGCCGATACACCGGGGAGCTGTTTTTT. Residues: CASSGRYTGELFF.